These 31 T cell receptor beta chains came from one sample sequenced in a study of T-cell memory formation after mild COVID-19. One entry per CDR3 protein results from TCRdb running MiXCR on the 5' RACE reads. This table has approximately 450,000 distinct CDR3 sequences, roughly 20% appearing once. What was sequenced was PBMCs or a T cell subset sorted from them (not recorded which). The receptors were gathered from an adult woman who had mild COVID-19 (a few samples of this study predate the infection). Cell type and time point are not known.

The table lists this clonotype with a few counts. Just one base apart from a much larger clone, this may be a read error. V usage is TRBV3-1 and J usage is TRBJ2-3; D remains unclear. Germline V gives CDR1 LGHDT, CDR2 YNNKEL (reference sequence). The CDR3 is 12 amino acids. Between the trimmed V and J ends, which lost 3 bases and 0 bases, there was a span of 1 base. The CDR3 loop is CASSHSTDTQYF. In DNA, the CDR3 is TGTGCCAGCAGCCACAGCACAGATACGCAGTATTTT.

This sequence joins TRBV5-1 and TRBJ2-3; no reliable D call. Germline V gene data show CDR1 as SGHRS and CDR2 as YFSETQ. CDR3 length: 15 amino acids. V lost 0 bases and J 0 bases, leaving 8 bases between the germline ends. CDR3 nucleotide sequence: TGCGCCAGCAGCTTGGGGGTCCATAGCACAGATACGCAGTATTTT. Its translation: CASSLGVHSTDTQYF.

There are a few counts of this clonotype. This rearrangement joins TRBV4-2 to TRBJ1-5; D might be TRBD1 (5 bases). This CDR3 has 17 residues. V dropped 3 bases and J dropped 6 bases, with 21 bases sitting between them. The germline V gene encodes CDR1 LGHNA and CDR2 YNFKEQ. In nucleotides, the CDR3 is TGTGCCAGCAGCCAGGAAGAAACAGGAGAGGCCGGTCAGCCCCAGCATTTT. Residues: CASSQEETGEAGQPQHF.

This clonotype has more than one count but fewer than ten. The rearrangement uses TRBV27 and TRBJ2-7, with 10 bases that match TRBD2. Germline lookup yields CDR1 MNHEY and CDR2 SMNVEV (reference sequence). The CDR3 contains 17 residues. Trimming took 2 bases from V and 2 from J; bases not matched to a gene: 9. This CDR3 reads CASSLEVAGGPTYEQYF. The CDR3 DNA follows: TGTGCCAGCAGTTTAGAGGTAGCGGGAGGCCCAACCTACGAGCAGTACTTC.

This clonotype was counted between two and nine times. V gene TRBV10-3 combines with J gene TRBJ2-7, with 10 bases aligning to TRBD2. Per the germline V gene, CDR1 is ENHRY and CDR2 is SYGVKD. The CDR3 contains 15 residues. V shed 10 bases and J 1 base; nucleotides not matched to a gene: 10. CDR3 DNA sequence: TGTGCCAGCCGGGGTGCTAGCGGGGGATCCTACGAGCAGTACTTC. Its protein product is CASRGASGGSYEQYF.

This clonotype was detected ten times or more. The V call is TRBV5-5, the J call TRBJ2-1, with 10 bases matching TRBD1. Germline V gene sequence: CDR1 SGHKS, CDR2 YYEKEE (reference sequence). J lost 6 bases, V lost 4 bases, and 4 bases had no gene match. The CDR3 consists of 14 residues. DNA of the CDR3: TGTGCCAGCAGCCCTGGACAGGGGGGCAATGAGCAGTTCTTC. Encoded protein: CASSPGQGGNEQFF.

Only a few counts were recorded for this clonotype. The J gene is TRBJ2-7, the V gene TRBV7-9; D uncertain. V was cut by 4 bases and J by 7 bases, with 14 bases left in between. The germline V gene encodes CDR1 SEHNR and CDR2 FQNEAQ (reference sequence). This CDR3 has 13 amino acids. The CDR3 DNA is TGTGCCAGCAGCTCGGGTCGAAAAGGGGAGCAGTACTTC. As protein: CASSSGRKGEQYF.

CDR3 DNA sequence: TGCAGTGCACGGACTTACTATGGCTACACCTTC. Translating it yields CSARTYYGYTF. The chain has TRBV20-1 and TRBJ1-2; D is uncertain. Germline CDR1 is DFQATT and CDR2 is SNEGSKA (reference sequence). The CDR3 extends over 11 amino acids. Trimming shortened V by 6 bases and J by 3 bases, and 8 bases separated the two germline ends.

This chain connects TRBV7-8 to TRBJ1-4; TRBD1 matches 11 bases. The CDR3 spans 18 residues. The germline V gene encodes CDR1 SGHVS and CDR2 FQNEAQ. Trimming removed 1 base from V and 5 bases from J; junction bases left unmatched: 9. CDR3 bases: TGTGCCAGCAGCTTAGAGACCGGGACAGGGGGGGGCAATGAAAAACTGTTTTTT. Its translation: CASSLETGTGGGNEKLFF.

The chain couples TRBV30 to TRBJ1-6; possible D gene TRBD1, 5 bases. There are 13 residues in the CDR3. Trimming left V 1 base short and J 5 bases short, with 6 bases between. Germline-derived CDR1 and CDR2 are GTSNPN and SVGIG (reference sequence). The CDR3: CAWSGQNNSPLHF. The CDR3 nucleotides read TGTGCCTGGAGTGGACAGAATAATTCACCCCTCCACTTT. Filled out from reference TRBV30 and TRBJ1-6, the complete variable domain reads SQTIHQWPATLVQPVGSPLSLECTVEGTSNPNLYWYRQAAGRGLQLLFYSVGIGQISSEVPQNLSASRPQDRQFILSSKKLLLSDSGFYLCAWSGQNNSPLHFGNGTRLTVT.

V and J are TRBV29-1 and TRBJ2-4; perhaps TRBD1 as D (5 bases). Germline CDR1 reads SQVTM; CDR2 reads ANQGSEA. V lost 2 bases and J 3 bases, leaving 11 bases between the germline ends. The CDR3 runs 14 residues. The CDR3 sequence is CSVERGFGKNIQYF. The CDR3 DNA follows: TGCAGCGTTGAAAGGGGTTTTGGCAAAAACATTCAGTACTTC.

This clonotype has more than one count but fewer than ten. This chain uses TRBV6-5 with TRBJ2-7; 9 nucleotides align to TRBD1. The V gene's germline CDR1 is MNHEY and CDR2 SVGAGI. V shed 7 bases and J 5 bases; nucleotides not matched to a gene: 9. This CDR3 is built from 14 residues. The CDR3 loop reads CASTSGTGSHEQYF. The CDR3 DNA reads TGTGCCAGCACCTCCGGGACAGGGTCCCACGAGCAGTACTTC.

This clonotype has more than one count but fewer than ten. The V gene is TRBV6-1, the J gene TRBJ1-2, with D unresolved. The CDR3 contains 13 residues. V lost 3 bases, J lost 4 bases, and 9 bases lay in between. In germline, CDR1 is MNHNS, CDR2 SASEGT. The CDR3: CASSDPAGYGYTF. The DNA for the CDR3 is TGTGCCAGCAGTGATCCGGCAGGCTATGGCTACACCTTC.

This clonotype was detected only a few times. This chain links TRBV5-1 with TRBJ2-5, with 10 bases aligning to TRBD2. CDR1 and CDR2 from the germline V gene are SGHRS and YFSETQ. The CDR3 runs 16 residues. After removal of 0 bases from V and 5 bases from J, the junction contained 7 bases not matched to a gene. The CDR3 DNA reads TGCGCCAGCAGCTTGGAGGCTAGCGGGAGTGGGGAGACCCAGTACTTC. This sequence encodes CASSLEASGSGETQYF.

This clonotype came up many times. The chain carries TRBV5-1 and TRBJ2-1, with 14 positions matching TRBD2. The V segment lost 5 bases and the J segment 6 bases; nucleotides outside the gene matches: 4. CDR3 size: 15 residues. Per germline, CDR1 SGHRS and CDR2 YFSETQ. In nucleotides, the CDR3 is TGCGCCAGCAGATCCGGACTAGCGGGAGGCAATGAGCAGTTCTTC. Encoded protein: CASRSGLAGGNEQFF.

This clonotype was observed a few times. The J gene is TRBJ1-1, the V gene TRBV24-1, with a weak D call TRBD1 (5 bases). There are 14 residues in the CDR3. The V end was cut by 2 bases, the J end by 4 bases, with 10 bases between. Germline lookup yields CDR1 KGHDR and CDR2 SFDVKD. CDR3: CATSDSGHPTEAFF. The CDR3 nucleotides are TGTGCCACCAGTGATTCAGGACACCCCACTGAAGCTTTCTTT.

This clonotype was observed at least ten times. The chain has TRBV7-2 and TRBJ2-2; TRBD2 matches 13 bases. Germline trimming cut 5 bases from V and 4 bases from J; bases unmatched to any gene: 7. Germline V lookup: CDR1 SGHTA, CDR2 FQGNSA. This CDR3 has 17 residues. The CDR3 sequence is CASSPTSGGSLTGELFF. DNA for the CDR3: TGTGCCAGCAGCCCGACTAGCGGGGGGTCTCTCACCGGGGAGCTGTTTTTT.

This clonotype has ten or more counts. The chain carries TRBV5-1 and TRBJ2-7, with D unclear. Germline values: CDR1 SGHRS, CDR2 YFSETQ. The V and J ends lost 0 bases and 4 bases respectively, with 8 bases between them. CDR3 length: 13 residues. The CDR3 is CASSLAETYEQYF. CDR3 DNA: TGCGCCAGCAGCTTGGCGGAAACATACGAGCAGTACTTC. The entire variable domain, with the rest obtained from reference TRBV5-1 and TRBJ2-7, is as follows: KAGVTQTPRYLIKTRGQQVTLSCSPISGHRSVSWYQQTPGQGLQFLFEYFSETQRNKGNFPGRFSGRQFSNSRSEMNVSTLELGDSALYLCASSLAETYEQYFGPGTRLTVT.

The rearrangement uses TRBV27 and TRBJ2-1; 8 bases fit TRBD2. The J segment lost 6 bases and the V segment lost 7 bases, leaving 5 bases of the junction unmatched. The CDR3 sequence is 13 residues long. Germline CDR1 MNHEY, CDR2 SMNVEV (reference sequence). The CDR3 coding sequence is TGTGCCAGCACGAGACTAGCGAGCAATGAGCAGTTCTTC. This gives the protein CASTRLASNEQFF.

V usage is TRBV12-3 or TRBV12-4 and J usage is TRBJ2-6, with 15 bases that match TRBD2. The CDR3 extends over 17 amino acids. V shed 4 bases and J 3 bases; nucleotides not matched to a gene: 1. As DNA, the CDR3 is TGTGCCAGCAGTTCGGGACTAGCGGGGGGTGGGGCCAACGTCCTGACTTTC. Translated, it gives CASSSGLAGGGANVLTF.

This clonotype was seen a single time. The CDR3 region has the DNA TGTGCCAGCAGGGGGGATTTGAGGAGCAATCAGCCCCAGCATTTT. Its protein is CASRGDLRSNQPQHF. The chain links TRBV6-5 to TRBJ1-5; possibly TRBD1 for D (5 bases). The germline V and J ends were trimmed by 6 bases and 1 base, with 13 bases remaining between them. The CDR3 has 15 residues. From germline, CDR1 is MNHEY and CDR2 SVGAGI.

The chain links TRBV20-1 to TRBJ1-5; tentative D call: TRBD1 (6 bases). Trimming removed 3 bases from V and 5 bases from J, with 20 bases in between. This CDR3 contains 16 residues. Germline values: CDR1 DFQATT, CDR2 SNEGSKA (reference sequence). This CDR3 reads CSARVRAGGPHQPQHF. CDR3 DNA: TGCAGTGCTAGGGTTCGAGCGGGGGGCCCGCATCAGCCCCAGCATTTT.

The sample holds a few counts of this clonotype. The chain's CDR3 is CASSSRLAGTNEQFF. The CDR3 DNA reads TGTGCCAGCAGCTCCCGACTAGCTGGGACCAATGAGCAGTTCTTC. The chain couples TRBV5-4 to TRBJ2-1, with TRBD2 matching over 7 bases. Germline CDR1 is SGHNT and CDR2 is YYREEE (reference sequence). The trim removed 3 bases at V and 6 bases at J, leaving 9 bases unmatched. The length of the CDR3 is 15 residues.

Many counts were recorded for this clonotype. As DNA, the CDR3 is TGCAGCGTTGAGGAGGTGAACACCGGGGAGCTGTTTTTT. Its translation: CSVEEVNTGELFF. This sequence joins TRBV29-1 and TRBJ2-2; possibly TRBD2 for D (5 bases). This CDR3 comprises 13 residues. Germline values: CDR1 SQVTM, CDR2 ANQGSEA. V lost 3 bases to trimming and J lost 1 base, with 6 bases between them.

The V and J genes are TRBV24-1 and TRBJ1-5; 12 bases fit TRBD1. This CDR3 has 15 residues. V was clipped by 9 bases and J by 5 bases; unmatched bases: 7. In germline, CDR1 is KGHDR, CDR2 SFDVKD. CDR3 DNA sequence: TGTGCCACCGGGGACAGGGGGCGCTCCGATCAGCCCCAGCATTTT. Amino acids: CATGDRGRSDQPQHF.

This clonotype has only a few counts. The chain carries TRBV19 and TRBJ2-7; 7 bases match TRBD1. V shed 0 bases and J 2 bases; nucleotides not matched to a gene: 4. Per the germline V gene, CDR1 is LNHDA and CDR2 is SQIVND (reference sequence). The CDR3 covers 15 residues. The CDR3 DNA reads as TGTGCCAGTAGTATAGAGGACAGGCCTACCTACGAGCAGTACTTC. Its protein is CASSIEDRPTYEQYF.

The chain employs TRBV30 and TRBJ2-5, with D uncertain. Germline CDR1 GTSNPN, CDR2 SVGIG (reference sequence). CDR3 length: 13 residues. V was shortened by 2 bases and J by 5 bases, with 12 bases between the two germline ends. CDR3 sequence (DNA): TGTGCCTGGAGTACGGCTCCTGGGGAGACCCAGTACTTC. Amino acid sequence: CAWSTAPGETQYF.

This clonotype was observed a handful of times. The gene calls are TRBV20-1 and TRBJ2-7; no firm D call. The CDR3 length is 12 residues. V shed 4 bases and J shed 2 bases, with 9 bases lying between them. CDR1 and CDR2 (germline): DFQATT, SNEGSKA (reference sequence). CDR3 region: CSAKYGTYEQYF. The CDR3 nucleotides read TGCAGTGCTAAGTATGGTACCTACGAGCAGTACTTC.

This clonotype appeared a few times. The genes are TRBV10-3 and TRBJ1-1, with 12 bases aligning to TRBD1. CDR1 is ENHRY, CDR2 SYGVKD, per germline. The CDR3 loop spans 15 amino acids. V trimming: 2 bases; J trimming: 4 bases; junction bases outside the gene matches: 2. CDR3 coding DNA: TGTGCCATCAGTGAGCCGGGACAGGGGGCCACTGAAGCTTTCTTT. It is translated as CAISEPGQGATEAFF.

The chain joins TRBV11-2 to TRBJ2-1; D remains unclear. Trimming cost V 3 bases and J 3 bases, with 6 bases left between them. The CDR3 contains 13 residues. Germline V gene lookup returns CDR1 SGHAT and CDR2 FQNNGV. In nucleotides, the CDR3 is TGTGCCAGCAGCTTCTATAGCTACAATGAGCAGTTCTTC. Translated: CASSFYSYNEQFF.

Only a few counts were recorded for this clonotype. The genes are TRBV28 and TRBJ2-7, with D possibly matching TRBD2 (6 bases). CDR3 length equals 13 residues. Trimming cost V 7 bases and J 12 bases, with 22 bases left between them. Germline values: CDR1 MDHEN, CDR2 SYDVKM. In DNA, the CDR3 is TGTGCCAGCAACACTAGGGACGTGGAGGGGCCGTACTTC. Residues: CASNTRDVEGPYF.